This entry concerns a single TCR beta chain. This sample stems from a study of shared T cell receptors in the human thymus. Profiled with immunoSEQ multiplex PCR; TCRdb holds only in-frame clones, not every one. The sample consists of some 400,000 clones, 85% to 95% of them appearing once. CDR3 length: 19 amino acids. The germline gives CDR1 SGHNT, CDR2 YENEEA. V lost 5 bases, J lost 4 bases, and 18 bases stayed unmatched. The material sequenced was thymocytes. This TCR derives from a human donor. The chain employs TRBV11-3 and TRBJ2-1; TRBD1 aligns across 9 bases. The CDR3 reads CASSRSGQGNPWVYNEQFF. CDR3 nucleotides: TGTGCCAGCAGCAGGTCGGGACAGGGAAATCCGTGGGTTTACAATGAGCAGTTCTTC.